One sample yielded the 31 T cell receptor beta chains listed below, sequenced in a study of molecular identifiers for immune sequencing clone quantification. Via MiXCR, TCRdb re-called the PCR reads, giving one row per CDR3 protein. The repertoire consists of about 510,000 distinct CDR3 sequences, with 20% to 25% occurring once and the leading ten covering about 0.8%. The sequenced sample consisted of naive CD8+ T cells from blood, with Jurkat cell RNA spiked in. Subset indicated: FACS-sorted CD8+CD4-CCR7+CD45RA+ naive T cells. Receptor source: a human donor in good health. Some libraries in this study had Jurkat cell RNA spiked in.

The chain has TRBV7-9 and TRBJ2-5, with D perhaps TRBD2 (6 bases). Trimming pared 1 base from V and 5 bases from J, leaving 14 bases between. Germline V gives CDR1 SEHNR, CDR2 FQNEAQ (reference sequence). The CDR3 runs 15 residues. This CDR3 reads CASSLVAAEGETQYF. CDR3 nucleotides: TGTGCCAGCAGCTTAGTTGCAGCGGAGGGGGAGACCCAGTACTTC.

Details on this clonotype: Germline and junction disagree at one end, which may indicate a read error. The chain couples TRBV25-1 to TRBJ1-1; 7 positions match TRBD1. The CDR3 has 16 residues. Germline-derived CDR1 and CDR2 are MGHDK and SYGVNS. This chain's CDR3 is CASHSGPGQLNTEAYF. The CDR3 DNA follows: TGTGCCAGCCACTCAGGGCCGGGACAGCTGAACACTGAAGCTTACTTT.

There are many counts of this clonotype. V and J are TRBV2 and TRBJ1-5, with TRBD1 identical over 7 bases. The CDR3 loop spans 13 amino acids. J lost 3 bases, V lost 8 bases, and 4 bases had no gene match. Germline CDR1 and CDR2: SNHLY and FYNNEI. The CDR3, as DNA: TGTGCCAGCGCAGACAGGGACAATCAGCCCCAGCATTTT. It translates to CASADRDNQPQHF. The full variable domain, with the rest looked up from reference TRBV2 and TRBJ1-5, is EPEVTQTPSHQVTQMGQEVILRCVPISNHLYFYWYRQILGQKVEFLVSFYNNEISEKSEIFDDQFSVERPDGSNFTLKIRSTKLEDSAMYFCASADRDNQPQHFGDGTRLSIL.

Note on this clonotype: A read error may explain this, as a much larger clone is one base away. The rearrangement uses TRBV14 and TRBJ2-7; 7 bases fit TRBD2. The junction had 4 bases not matched to a gene; V was cut back by 5 bases and J by 0 bases. Germline V CDR1 and CDR2: SGHDN, FVKESK. This CDR3 is built from 14 residues. CDR3 protein: CASSCGTISYEQYF. The DNA of the CDR3 is TGTGCCAGCAGCTGCGGGACTATCTCCTACGAGCAGTACTTC.

This clonotype was recorded at least ten times. V and J are TRBV20-1 and TRBJ1-6; maybe TRBD1 (5 bases). Trimming took 0 bases from V and 6 from J, leaving 15 bases between them. CDR3 size: 16 residues. CDR1 and CDR2 (germline): DFQATT, SNEGSKA (reference sequence). CDR3 bases: TGCAGTGCTAGAGATTCCAGGGACCCATTTAATTCACCCCTCCACTTT. Translated: CSARDSRDPFNSPLHF.

This sequence joins TRBV27 and TRBJ2-7, with 7 nucleotides matching TRBD2. Germline V gene data show CDR1 as MNHEY and CDR2 as SMNVEV (reference sequence). CDR3 length: 17 residues. With 6 bases clipped from V and 0 bases from J, the junction kept 14 bases outside the gene matches. Here the CDR3 reads CASSHGGGSKNSYEQYF. For the CDR3, the DNA is TGTGCCAGCAGCCATGGGGGGGGGTCCAAAAACTCCTACGAGCAGTACTTC.

This clonotype was seen at least ten times. The chain uses TRBV7-7 and TRBJ2-5; D ambiguous. The germline V and J ends were trimmed by 5 bases and 5 bases, with 15 bases remaining between them. The CDR3 has 14 amino acids. The germline V gene encodes CDR1 SSHAT and CDR2 FNYEAQ (reference sequence). DNA for the CDR3: TGTGCCAGCAGCCCCAACAAGGGATATGAGACCCAGTACTTC. Translating gives CASSPNKGYETQYF.

The rearrangement uses TRBV5-4 and TRBJ2-7, with D perhaps matching TRBD1 (6 bases). Trimming stripped 4 bases from V and 2 bases from J, with 13 bases between. Germline V CDR1 and CDR2: SGHNT, YYREEE (reference sequence). This CDR3 spans 14 amino acids. CDR3 nucleotide sequence: TGTGCCAGCAGCCTCCGGGACACACCCTACGAGCAGTACTTC. Residues: CASSLRDTPYEQYF.

In this sample, this clonotype turned up many times. The CDR3 sequence: CASTLEPSVNTEAFF. The CDR3, as DNA: TGTGCCAGCACCTTGGAGCCCAGCGTGAACACTGAAGCTTTCTTT. This chain joins TRBV7-9 and TRBJ1-1; D uncertain. V was pared by 7 bases and J by 0 bases, with 15 bases between. Germline V lookup: CDR1 SEHNR, CDR2 FQNEAQ (reference sequence). The CDR3 runs 15 residues.

This clonotype was counted many times. The chain links TRBV24-1 to TRBJ2-1; possible D gene TRBD2, 5 bases. CDR1 and CDR2 (germline): KGHDR, SFDVKD. V was shortened by 4 bases and J by 6 bases, with 9 bases between the two germline ends. CDR3 length: 13 residues. CDR3: CATSEGLPNEQFF. The CDR3 coding sequence is TGTGCCACCAGTGAAGGACTTCCCAATGAGCAGTTCTTC.

In this sample, this clonotype turned up a few times. This chain joins TRBV11-2 and TRBJ2-5; the D gene is possibly TRBD2 (6 bases). The CDR3 consists of 15 residues. Germline assignment: CDR1 SGHAT and CDR2 FQNNGV. Trimming took off 4 bases at V and 2 bases at J, with 14 bases between the two ends. In DNA, the CDR3 is TGTGCCAGCAGCTCACCGCTAGCGTTTCAAGAGACCCAGTACTTC. Its protein product is CASSSPLAFQETQYF.

This clonotype was observed a few times. The chain uses TRBV12-3 or TRBV12-4 and TRBJ2-5; D unresolved. Trimming took 6 bases from V and 1 from J, leaving 12 bases between them. The CDR3 contains 14 residues. The DNA for the CDR3 is TGTGCCAGCAGCTATACACCGATCCAAGAGACCCAGTACTTC. It translates to CASSYTPIQETQYF.

This clonotype was seen many times. V gene TRBV28 combines with J gene TRBJ1-6; the D is unclear. The CDR3 is 14 residues long. V lost 6 bases, J lost 5 bases, and 11 bases lay in between. Germline CDR1 MDHEN, CDR2 SYDVKM. CDR3 in DNA: TGTGCCAGCAGCCCCCTTCGGGATAATTCACCCCTCCACTTT. It translates to CASSPLRDNSPLHF. The entire variable domain, with the rest obtained from reference TRBV28 and TRBJ1-6, is as follows: DVKVTQSSRYLVKRTGEKVFLECVQDMDHENMFWYRQDPGLGLRLIYFSYDVKMKEKGDIPEGYSVSREKKERFSLILESASTNQTSMYLCASSPLRDNSPLHFGNGTRLTVT.

This clonotype was counted at least ten times. The V gene is TRBV12-3 or TRBV12-4, the J gene TRBJ2-4; tentative D call: TRBD1 (6 bases). V was pared by 7 bases and J by 2 bases, with 21 bases between. This CDR3 spans 17 amino acids. The CDR3 sequence is CASTTSGEQGSKNIQYF. The CDR3 DNA is TGTGCCAGCACCACTTCCGGGGAACAGGGCTCCAAAAACATTCAGTACTTC.

This clonotype occurred a few times. V usage is TRBV5-5 and J usage is TRBJ2-1; D may be TRBD1 (6 bases). This CDR3 is 16 amino acids long. The V gene lost 0 bases and the J gene lost 0 bases, with 10 bases spanning the gap. Germline V CDR1 and CDR2: SGHKS, YYEKEE (reference sequence). CDR3 sequence: CASSLVVDSSYNEQFF. The CDR3 DNA sequence: TGTGCCAGCAGCTTGGTTGTGGACAGCTCCTACAATGAGCAGTTCTTC. The full variable domain, in which reference TRBV5-5 and TRBJ2-1 provide the parts outside the CDR3, is DAGVTQSPTHLIKTRGQQVTLRCSPISGHKSVSWYQQVLGQGPQFIFQYYEKEERGRGNFPDRFSARQFPNYSSELNVNALLLGDSALYLCASSLVVDSSYNEQFFGPGTRLTVL.

This chain links TRBV6-2 or TRBV6-3 with TRBJ2-3; tentatively, D is TRBD2 (5 bases). Germline assignment: CDR1 MNHEY and CDR2 SVGEGT. The germline V and J ends were trimmed by 9 bases and 1 base, with 14 bases remaining between them. The CDR3 runs 14 residues. The CDR3 sequence: CASSGLRRTDTQYF. The CDR3 DNA reads as TGTGCCAGTTCAGGACTCCGTCGCACAGATACGCAGTATTTT.

The J gene is TRBJ2-1, the V gene TRBV19, with unresolved D. The CDR3 extends over 15 amino acids. Per the germline V gene, CDR1 is LNHDA and CDR2 is SQIVND (reference sequence). V gave up 1 base and J gave up 6 bases, with 13 bases separating them. The CDR3 DNA is TGTGCCAGTAGTATAGCCCCGACCCCCGGCAATGAGCAGTTCTTC. Protein: CASSIAPTPGNEQFF.

CDR3: CAISMPGLARGPPDTQYF. The CDR3 nucleotides read TGTGCCATCTCTATGCCGGGACTAGCGAGAGGGCCCCCAGATACGCAGTATTTT. The J gene is TRBJ2-3, the V gene TRBV12-3 or TRBV12-4; TRBD2 aligns across 10 bases. The CDR3 is made up of 18 amino acids. V lost 10 bases and J lost 4; bases outside the gene matches: 20.

In this sample, this clonotype turned up a few times. This chain connects TRBV5-1 to TRBJ1-1, with 8 bases lining up with TRBD1. The CDR3 covers 12 residues. Germline assignment: CDR1 SGHRS and CDR2 YFSETQ. V shed 10 bases, J shed 4 bases, and the junction held 6 bases outside the gene matches. The CDR3 coding sequence is TGCGCCCCCAGGGGGCGGGGCACTGAAGCTTTCTTT. This encodes CAPRGRGTEAFF.

The V call is TRBV29-1, the J call TRBJ2-3; TRBD2 aligns across 10 bases. With 4 bases clipped from V and 0 bases from J, the junction kept 7 bases outside the gene matches. This CDR3 spans 16 amino acids. Per the germline V gene, CDR1 is SQVTM and CDR2 is ANQGSEA. CDR3 residues: CSVGGSGGPSTDTQYF. The CDR3 DNA is TGCAGCGTTGGAGGTAGCGGGGGGCCCAGCACAGATACGCAGTATTTT.

This clonotype was seen repeatedly, ten times or more. This chain links TRBV12-3 or TRBV12-4 with TRBJ2-5; no reliable D call. CDR3 length: 13 amino acids. The germline V and J ends were trimmed by 4 bases and 3 bases, with 9 bases remaining between them. The CDR3 reads CASSSGEEETQYF. The CDR3 DNA is TGTGCCAGCAGTTCCGGCGAGGAAGAGACCCAGTACTTC.

This clonotype came up a few times. The CDR3 spells CASSFISRAGVSDTQYF. CDR3 nucleotides: TGTGCCAGTAGTTTTATTTCGAGGGCGGGAGTCTCGGATACGCAGTATTTT. J is TRBJ2-3 and V is TRBV19, with 7 bases aligning to TRBD2. V shed 5 bases and J 6 bases; nucleotides not matched to a gene: 17. Germline V gene data show CDR1 as LNHDA and CDR2 as SQIVND (reference sequence). This CDR3 has 17 residues.

This clonotype was seen once. The chain has TRBV11-3 and TRBJ2-7; maybe TRBD1 (6 bases). V shed 2 bases and J shed 3 bases, with 17 bases lying between them. CDR3 length: 16 amino acids. Germline CDR1 SGHNT, CDR2 YENEEA. This CDR3 is CASSLTRRDTRYEQYF. The CDR3, as DNA: TGTGCCAGCAGCTTAACCCGCCGGGACACTCGCTACGAGCAGTACTTC.

This clonotype was counted ten times or more. The V call is TRBV2, the J call TRBJ1-5, with unresolved D. Germline CDR1 and CDR2: SNHLY and FYNNEI. The CDR3 runs to 14 residues. The germline V and J ends were trimmed by 0 bases and 7 bases, with 10 bases remaining between them. CDR3 protein: CASSEAGSKQPQHF. In DNA form, the CDR3 reads TGTGCCAGCAGTGAAGCAGGGTCTAAACAGCCCCAGCATTTT. Together with reference TRBV2 and TRBJ1-5, the CDR3 gives the full variable domain: EPEVTQTPSHQVTQMGQEVILRCVPISNHLYFYWYRQILGQKVEFLVSFYNNEISEKSEIFDDQFSVERPDGSNFTLKIRSTKLEDSAMYFCASSEAGSKQPQHFGDGTRLSIL.

The table lists this clonotype with a few counts. The V gene is TRBV28, the J gene TRBJ2-1; TRBD2 aligns across 10 bases. V shed 6 bases, J shed 4 bases, and the junction held 6 bases outside the gene matches. Germline V gene lookup returns CDR1 MDHEN and CDR2 SYDVKM. This CDR3 is built from 15 residues. The CDR3 is CASRTLAGVYNEQFF. The CDR3, as DNA: TGTGCCAGCAGGACCCTAGCGGGAGTATACAATGAGCAGTTCTTC.

This clonotype was counted ten times or more. The chain employs TRBV7-9 and TRBJ2-4; D gene uncertain. Per germline, CDR1 SEHNR and CDR2 FQNEAQ (reference sequence). The V gene lost 6 bases and the J gene lost 3 bases, with 6 bases spanning the gap. The CDR3 has 12 amino acids. The CDR3 nucleotides read TGTGCCAGCAGATCCAACAAAAACATTCAGTACTTC. It yields the protein CASRSNKNIQYF.

This clonotype was recorded at least ten times. The chain carries TRBV12-3 or TRBV12-4 and TRBJ1-1; TRBD1 matches at 11 bases. V trimming: 6 bases; J trimming: 7 bases; junction bases outside the gene matches: 13. This CDR3 comprises 16 residues. In DNA, the CDR3 is TGTGCCAGCAGATTTTGGGACAGGGGGGTTGGTGGTGAAGCTTTCTTT. Its protein product is CASRFWDRGVGGEAFF.

This clonotype was recorded many times. J is TRBJ1-3 and V is TRBV30; D is ambiguous. The germline V gene encodes CDR1 GTSNPN and CDR2 SVGIG (reference sequence). Trimming cost V 4 bases and J 0 bases, with 7 bases left between them. The CDR3 is 13 amino acids. The CDR3, as DNA: TGTGCCTGGACGCAGAGCTCTGGAAACACCATATATTTT. Translating it yields CAWTQSSGNTIYF.

The chain links TRBV7-9 to TRBJ2-1, with 7 nucleotides matching TRBD2. Germline loops: CDR1 SEHNR, CDR2 FQNEAQ (reference sequence). CDR3 length equals 14 residues. V was clipped by 4 bases and J by 2 bases; unmatched bases: 2. The chain's CDR3 is CASSWGGAYNEQFF. The CDR3 DNA reads TGTGCCAGCAGCTGGGGGGGGGCCTACAATGAGCAGTTCTTC.

This clonotype was counted many times. This chain uses TRBV29-1 with TRBJ2-7, with D possibly called TRBD1 or TRBD2 (6 bases each). Trimming shortened V by 7 bases and J by 4 bases, and 14 bases separated the two germline ends. Germline CDR1 is SQVTM and CDR2 is ANQGSEA. This CDR3 is 12 amino acids long. CDR3 bases: TGCAGCGCGGGCGGAGGGGGGTACGAGCAGTACTTC. Translation gives CSAGGGGYEQYF.

This clonotype occurred a few times. The chain has TRBV27 and TRBJ2-7; 7 nucleotides line up with TRBD2. The germline gives CDR1 MNHEY, CDR2 SMNVEV (reference sequence). J gave up 0 bases and V 0 bases, and 2 bases lay outside the gene matches. The CDR3 loop spans 15 amino acids. For the CDR3, the DNA is TGTGCCAGCAGTTTATCCGGCGGGAGCTCCTACGAGCAGTACTTC. Amino acid sequence: CASSLSGGSSYEQYF.